This TCR beta chain was sequenced for a study of spatial heterogeneity in lung cancer. As for the study in general: A strong correlation was found between TCR transcript counts in tumor regions and a T cell module score derived from matched bulk RNA-seq. Whole-study results and caveats: Intratumoral expanded alpha and beta TCR counts were found to track tumor mutation counts.

This clonotype turned up a few times. Its matching antigen is unknown. Documented time point: sample taken at primary tumor resection. Each CDR3 protein is one row after TCRdb ran MiXCR on the 5' RACE reads. The sample includes 15,000 or so distinct CDR3 sequences, about 4.8% of them seen just once. Looked up from germline, CDR1 is KGHDR and CDR2 is SFDVKD. V lost 7 bases and J lost 0, with 10 bases in between. The CDR3 runs 14 residues. Sequenced material: lung tumor tissue, taken at surgery. The gene calls are TRBV24-1 and TRBJ2-3; no clear D gene. The sequence was obtained from a female donor with early-stage non-small cell lung cancer. The CDR3 bases are TGTGCCACCAGACCCGCTGGAAGCACAGATACGCAGTATTTT. Translating it yields CATRPAGSTDTQYF.